One sample yielded the 23 T cell receptor beta chains listed below, sequenced in a study of OX40 agonist ivuxolimab in advanced cancers. Generated by immunoSEQ multiplex PCR, the TCRdb table keeps only in-frame clones and is missing some. The repertoire consists of 45,000 to 65,000 clones, with approximately 91% occurring once and the leading ten covering 11%. Sample: CD4+ or CD8+ T cells sorted from blood, taken in a trial of the OX40 agonist ivuxolimab. The source is an adult with an advanced solid tumor such as melanoma, head and neck, liver or kidney cancer.

The rearrangement links TRBV28 to TRBJ1-2; D is unclear. Germline V gives CDR1 MDHEN, CDR2 SYDVKM. V shed 1 base and J shed 5 bases, with 11 bases lying between them. CDR3 length: 14 residues. The CDR3 DNA follows: TGTGCCAGCAGTTTATTGGACGGCTTTTATGGCTACACCTTC. It yields the protein CASSLLDGFYGYTF.

V is TRBV6-5 and J is TRBJ1-5; 8 bases agree with TRBD1. This CDR3 is built from 15 residues. Per the germline V gene, CDR1 is MNHEY and CDR2 is SVGAGI. The V and J ends lost 2 bases and 1 base, in that order; junction bases with no gene match: 1. The CDR3 here is CASSYRQGSNQPQHF. Here the CDR3 DNA reads TGTGCCAGCAGTTACAGACAGGGGAGCAATCAGCCCCAGCATTTT.

The V call is TRBV5-6, the J call TRBJ2-7; D is perhaps TRBD2 (6 bases). V shed 9 bases and J shed 7 bases, with 20 bases lying between them. Germline V gives CDR1 SGHDT, CDR2 YYEEEE. The CDR3 is 13 residues long. Here the CDR3 DNA reads TGTGCCACCTCTCCGGGAGCCTTTGGTGAGCAGTACTTC. This codes for CATSPGAFGEQYF. The full variable domain, with the rest looked up from reference TRBV5-6 and TRBJ2-7, is DAGVTQSPTHLIKTRGQQVTLRCSPKSGHDTVSWYQQALGQGPQFIFQYYEEEERQRGNFPDRFSGHQFPNYSSELNVNALLLGDSALYLCATSPGAFGEQYFGPGTRLTVT.

The chain employs TRBV7-3 and TRBJ2-1; 10 bases line up with TRBD2. J lost 15 bases, V lost 5 bases, and 16 bases had no gene match. CDR3 length: 15 amino acids. CDR1 and CDR2 from the germline V gene are SGHTA and FQGTGA. CDR3 bases: TGTGCCAGCAGCCTAGGGCCGGGACTAGCGACCGGGGGGTTCTTC. Its translation: CASSLGPGLATGGFF. The full variable domain, with the rest looked up from reference TRBV7-3 and TRBJ2-1, is GAGVSQTPSNKVTEKGKYVELRCDPISGHTALYWYRQSLGQGPEFLIYFQGTGAADDSGLPNDRFFAVRPEGSVSTLKIQRTERGDSAVYLCASSLGPGLATGGFFGPGTRLTVL.

V gene TRBV6-6 combines with J gene TRBJ2-3; TRBD1 is a possible D gene (6 bases). Trimming stripped 5 bases from V and 3 bases from J, with 9 bases between. The CDR3 length is 13 residues. CDR1 and CDR2 (germline): MNHNY, SVGAGI (reference sequence). CDR3 in DNA: TGTGCCAGCAGTCCTGGACAGACAGATACGCAGTATTTT. Encoded protein: CASSPGQTDTQYF.

This clone occurred once. The chain uses TRBV4-1 and TRBJ1-1; TRBD1 aligns across 8 bases. J lost 0 bases, V lost 4 bases, and 10 bases had no gene match. The germline gives CDR1 MGHRA, CDR2 YSYEKL. This CDR3 contains 17 residues. Here the CDR3 DNA reads TGCGCCAGCAGCCCGAGAGGCAGACAGGGGATGAACACTGAAGCTTTCTTT. The encoded protein is CASSPRGRQGMNTEAFF.

This clone was detected a few times. The chain combines TRBV14 with TRBJ2-1; D is undetermined. The CDR3 runs 12 residues. The V gene's germline CDR1 is SGHDN and CDR2 FVKESK. Between the trimmed V and J ends, which lost 4 bases and 9 bases, there was a span of 10 bases. CDR3 region: CASSPGYGEQFF. The CDR3 DNA reads as TGTGCCAGCAGCCCCGGATACGGTGAGCAGTTCTTC.

J is TRBJ2-1 and V is TRBV20-1, with unresolved D. Trimming took off 6 bases at V and 9 bases at J, with 12 bases between the two ends. Germline assignment: CDR1 DFQATT and CDR2 SNEGSKA (reference sequence). This CDR3 contains 11 residues. The CDR3 region has the DNA TGCAGTGCCCCCTGGTATAGTGAGCAGTTCTTC. This gives the protein CSAPWYSEQFF.

V and J are TRBV6-5 and TRBJ2-1; 8 bases are a match to TRBD2. The CDR3 runs 14 residues. Per germline, CDR1 MNHEY and CDR2 SVGAGI. The V gene end was trimmed by 0 bases and the J gene end by 8 bases; junction bases not matched to a gene: 3. DNA of the CDR3: TGTGCCAGCAGTTACTCGCGGGGGGCAGATGAGCAGTTCTTC. This codes for CASSYSRGADEQFF.

The V and J genes are TRBV7-8 and TRBJ1-5, with D unclear. V lost 0 bases and J 9 bases, leaving 9 bases between the germline ends. The CDR3 runs to 13 residues. In germline, CDR1 is SGHVS, CDR2 FQNEAQ. The chain's CDR3 is CASSLAGFRPQHF. The CDR3 DNA is TGTGCCAGCAGCTTAGCAGGCTTCAGGCCCCAGCATTTT.

The chain employs TRBV5-4 and TRBJ2-1, with unresolved D. CDR1 is SGHNT and CDR2 is YYREEE in the germline V gene (reference sequence). CDR3 length equals 12 residues. V was pared by 2 bases and J by 9 bases, with 9 bases between. DNA of the CDR3: TGTGCCAGCAGCTTTCAAGGCGGTGAGCAGTTCTTC. Protein: CASSFQGGEQFF.

The chain's CDR3 is CASSVTGWNTGELFF. The DNA of the CDR3 is TGTGCCAGCAGTGTTACAGGTTGGAACACCGGGGAGCTGTTTTTT. The chain recombines TRBV6-1 with TRBJ2-2; D possibly corresponds to TRBD1 (5 bases). V was pared by 4 bases and J by 1 base, with 10 bases between. Germline V gene lookup returns CDR1 MNHNS and CDR2 SASEGT. This CDR3 has 15 amino acids.

This clone was counted once. V gene TRBV7-9 combines with J gene TRBJ1-2, with D unclear. There are 13 residues in the CDR3. Germline V gene sequence: CDR1 SEHNR, CDR2 FQNEAQ (reference sequence). Trimming shortened V by 7 bases and J by 0 bases, and 9 bases separated the two germline ends. The CDR3 sequence is CASTRDPNYGYTF. CDR3 nucleotides: TGTGCCAGCACCCGGGATCCTAACTATGGCTACACCTTC.

The chain has TRBV6-1 and TRBJ2-7; D unclear. V lost 6 bases and J lost 2, with 8 bases in between. The CDR3 sequence is 12 residues long. Germline V gives CDR1 MNHNS, CDR2 SASEGT. For the CDR3, the DNA is TGTGCCAGCAGGTGGGCCGCCTACGAGCAGTACTTC. This translates into CASRWAAYEQYF.

DNA of the CDR3: TGTGCCAGCAGTGATGGGGGGGACTCCTACAATGAGCAGTTCTTC. Protein product: CASSDGGDSYNEQFF. The J gene is TRBJ2-1, the V gene TRBV6-4, with 7 bases aligning to TRBD2. The J segment lost 0 bases and the V segment lost 3 bases, leaving 2 bases of the junction unmatched. Germline V gene data show CDR1 as MRHNA and CDR2 as SNTAGT. CDR3 length equals 15 residues.

V and J are TRBV4-1 and TRBJ2-6; weak D call: TRBD2 (6 bases). V dropped 1 base and J dropped 4 bases, with 11 bases sitting between them. CDR3 size: 16 residues. Looked up from germline, CDR1 is MGHRA and CDR2 is YSYEKL. The CDR3 region has the DNA TGCGCCAGCAGCCAAGTGGAGGGCTCGGGGGCCAACGTCCTGACTTTC. Amino acids: CASSQVEGSGANVLTF.

The chain recombines TRBV4-1 with TRBJ1-1; D not resolved. The CDR3 length is 13 residues. CDR1 is MGHRA, CDR2 YSYEKL, per germline. V shed 0 bases and J shed 4 bases, with 6 bases lying between them. The CDR3 DNA reads as TGCGCCAGCAGCCAAGAAGGATTCACTGAAGCTTTCTTT. Protein: CASSQEGFTEAFF.

V gene TRBV27 combines with J gene TRBJ1-5; D is unclear. CDR1 is MNHEY, CDR2 SMNVEV, per germline (reference sequence). The CDR3 has 15 residues. V lost 2 bases and J 0 bases, leaving 8 bases between the germline ends. The CDR3 sequence is CASSLLQNSNQPQHF. The CDR3 bases are TGTGCCAGCAGTTTACTACAGAATAGCAATCAGCCCCAGCATTTT.

This clone showed up many times. This sequence joins TRBV28 and TRBJ2-7; no firm D call. The V end was cut by 3 bases, the J end by 3 bases, with 12 bases between. This CDR3 spans 14 amino acids. The germline gives CDR1 MDHEN, CDR2 SYDVKM. In DNA form, the CDR3 reads TGTGCCAGCAGTTTTGCACCTTCGAGCTACGAGCAGTACGTC. Amino acids: CASSFAPSSYEQYV.

The rearrangement uses TRBV29-1 and TRBJ2-3, with 14 bases lining up with TRBD2. The CDR3 has 15 residues. With 7 bases clipped from V and 4 bases from J, the junction kept 7 bases outside the gene matches. Germline loops: CDR1 SQVTM, CDR2 ANQGSEA. For the CDR3, the DNA is TGCAGCGGGTGGGGACTAGCGGGAGATGCAGATACGCAGTATTTT. Protein: CSGWGLAGDADTQYF.

The chain couples TRBV29-1 to TRBJ2-5, with 13 nucleotides matching TRBD2. Unmatched junction bases numbered 5, after V lost 4 bases and J lost 3 bases. Germline CDR1 is SQVTM and CDR2 is ANQGSEA. The CDR3 sequence is 15 residues long. The chain's CDR3 is CSVGALAGGKETQYF. The CDR3 DNA reads as TGCAGCGTTGGGGCACTAGCGGGGGGGAAAGAGACCCAGTACTTC.

The chain links TRBV10-3 to TRBJ2-7; D gene uncertain. CDR1 is ENHRY and CDR2 is SYGVKD in the germline V gene. The CDR3 is made up of 11 amino acids. Trimming took off 4 bases at V and 7 bases at J, with 8 bases between the two ends. CDR3: CAISGVGEQYF. Here the CDR3 DNA reads TGTGCCATCAGTGGCGTGGGTGAGCAGTACTTC.

The gene calls are TRBV4-1 and TRBJ1-2, with TRBD1 identical over 7 bases. V shed 1 base and J 6 bases; nucleotides not matched to a gene: 11. Germline CDR1 reads MGHRA; CDR2 reads YSYEKL. The CDR3 spans 16 residues. The CDR3 reads CASSQVYGRGRHGYTF. The CDR3 DNA reads TGCGCCAGCAGCCAAGTGTATGGTAGGGGGCGTCATGGCTACACCTTC.